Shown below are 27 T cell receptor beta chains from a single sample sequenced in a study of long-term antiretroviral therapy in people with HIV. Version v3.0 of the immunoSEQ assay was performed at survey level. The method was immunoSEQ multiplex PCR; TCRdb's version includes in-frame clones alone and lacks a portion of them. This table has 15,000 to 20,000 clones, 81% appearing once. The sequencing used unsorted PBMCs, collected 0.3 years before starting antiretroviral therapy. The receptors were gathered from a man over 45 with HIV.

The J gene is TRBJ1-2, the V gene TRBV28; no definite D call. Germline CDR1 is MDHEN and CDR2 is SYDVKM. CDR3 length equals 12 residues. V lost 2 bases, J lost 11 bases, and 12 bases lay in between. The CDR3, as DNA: TGTGCCAGCAGTTTAGCGAGGGAAGCATACACCTTC. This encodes CASSLAREAYTF.

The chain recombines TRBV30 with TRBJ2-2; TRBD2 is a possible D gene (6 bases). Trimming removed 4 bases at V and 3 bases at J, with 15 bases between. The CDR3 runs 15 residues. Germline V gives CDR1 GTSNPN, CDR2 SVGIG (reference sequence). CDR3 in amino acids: CAWNAPGTDTGELFF. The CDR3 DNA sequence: TGTGCCTGGAACGCCCCCGGGACTGACACCGGGGAGCTGTTTTTT.

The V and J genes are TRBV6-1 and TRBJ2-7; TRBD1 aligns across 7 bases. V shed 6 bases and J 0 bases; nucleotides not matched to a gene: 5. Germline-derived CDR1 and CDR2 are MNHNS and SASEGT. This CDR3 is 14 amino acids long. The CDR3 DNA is TGTGCCAGCAGCCGGGACAGAACCTCCTACGAGCAGTACTTC. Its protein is CASSRDRTSYEQYF.

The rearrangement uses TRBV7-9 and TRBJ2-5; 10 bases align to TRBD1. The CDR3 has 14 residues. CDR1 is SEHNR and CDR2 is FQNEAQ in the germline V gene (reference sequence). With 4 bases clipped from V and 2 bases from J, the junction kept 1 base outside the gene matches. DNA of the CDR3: TGTGCCAGCAGCTGGACAGGGGGGCAAGAGACCCAGTACTTC. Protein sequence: CASSWTGGQETQYF.

CDR3 DNA sequence: TGTGCCAGCAGCTTGGGACCGAATCAGCCCCAGCATTTT. Translating gives CASSLGPNQPQHF. This chain uses TRBV5-4 with TRBJ1-5; D uncertain. Trimming took 0 bases from V and 4 from J, leaving 5 bases between them. CDR3 length: 13 amino acids. CDR1 and CDR2 from the germline V gene are SGHNT and YYREEE (reference sequence).

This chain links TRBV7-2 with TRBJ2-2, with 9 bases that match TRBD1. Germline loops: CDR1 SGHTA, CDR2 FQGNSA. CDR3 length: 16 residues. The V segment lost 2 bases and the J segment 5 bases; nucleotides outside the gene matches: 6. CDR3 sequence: CASSLTGGRGTGELFF. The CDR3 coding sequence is TGTGCCAGCAGCTTAACAGGGGGCCGGGGAACCGGGGAGCTGTTTTTT.

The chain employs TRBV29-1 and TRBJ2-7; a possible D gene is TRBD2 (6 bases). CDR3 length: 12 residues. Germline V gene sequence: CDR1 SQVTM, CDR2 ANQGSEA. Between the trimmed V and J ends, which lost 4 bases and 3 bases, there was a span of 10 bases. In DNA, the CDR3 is TGCAGCGTTGCGCCTAGCGACTACGAGCAGTACTTC. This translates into CSVAPSDYEQYF.

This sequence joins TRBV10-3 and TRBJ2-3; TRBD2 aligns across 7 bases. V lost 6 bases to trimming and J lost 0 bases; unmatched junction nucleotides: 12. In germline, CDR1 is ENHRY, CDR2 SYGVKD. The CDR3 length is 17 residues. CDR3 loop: CAIRDLGLAESTDTQYF. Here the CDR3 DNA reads TGTGCCATCAGAGACCTTGGGCTAGCGGAGAGCACAGATACGCAGTATTTT.

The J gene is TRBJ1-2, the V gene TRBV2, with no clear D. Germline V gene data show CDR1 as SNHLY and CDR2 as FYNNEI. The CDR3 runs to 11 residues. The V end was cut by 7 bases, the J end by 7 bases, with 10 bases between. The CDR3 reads CASIPLSGYTF. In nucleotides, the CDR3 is TGTGCCAGCATCCCACTGTCTGGCTACACCTTC.

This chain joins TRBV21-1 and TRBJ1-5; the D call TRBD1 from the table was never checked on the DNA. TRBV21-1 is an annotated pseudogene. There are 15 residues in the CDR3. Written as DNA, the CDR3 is TGTGCCAGCAGCAAAGCCCAGGGAAGAAATCAGCCCCAGCATTTT. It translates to CASSKAQGRNQPQHF.

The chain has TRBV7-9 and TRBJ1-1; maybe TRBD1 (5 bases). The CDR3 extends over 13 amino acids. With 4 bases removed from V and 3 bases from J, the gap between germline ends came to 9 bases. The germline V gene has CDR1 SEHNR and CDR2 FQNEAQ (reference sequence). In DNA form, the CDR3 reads TGTGCCAGCAGCTCCGGGACCGACACTGAAGCTTTCTTT. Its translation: CASSSGTDTEAFF.

Here the CDR3 DNA reads TGTGCCAGCAGCCACTTTCCTGAAGCTTTCTTT. It is translated as CASSHFPEAFF. V is TRBV11-2 and J is TRBJ1-1, with D unresolved. The CDR3 spans 11 residues. CDR1 SGHAT and CDR2 FQNNGV come from the germline V gene. Trimming took off 5 bases at V and 6 bases at J, with 7 bases between the two ends. The complete variable domain, with remaining parts taken from reference TRBV11-2 and TRBJ1-1, reads EAGVAQSPRYKIIEKRQSVAFWCNPISGHATLYWYQQILGQGPKLLIQFQNNGVVDDSQLPKDRFSAERLKGVDSTLKIQPAKLEDSAVYLCASSHFPEAFFGQGTRLTVV.

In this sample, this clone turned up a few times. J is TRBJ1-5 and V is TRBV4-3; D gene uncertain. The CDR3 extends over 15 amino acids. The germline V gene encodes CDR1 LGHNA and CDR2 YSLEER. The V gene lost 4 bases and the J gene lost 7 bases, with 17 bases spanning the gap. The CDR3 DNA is TGCGCCAGCAGCCCCTCGAATGGGCCCGGACAGCCCCAGCATTTT. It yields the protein CASSPSNGPGQPQHF.

CDR3 region: CASSQARLAGSNEQFF. CDR3 DNA: TGCGCCAGCAGCCAAGCCAGACTAGCGGGATCCAATGAGCAGTTCTTC. This chain links TRBV4-3 with TRBJ2-1, with 11 bases matching TRBD2. Germline trimming cut 1 base from V and 6 bases from J; bases unmatched to any gene: 5. The CDR3 is made up of 16 amino acids. CDR1 and CDR2 from the germline V gene are LGHNA and YSLEER.

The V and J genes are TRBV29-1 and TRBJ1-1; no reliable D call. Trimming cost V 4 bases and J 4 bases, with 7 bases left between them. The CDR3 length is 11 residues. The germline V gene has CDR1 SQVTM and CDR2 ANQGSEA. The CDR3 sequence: CSVGGRTEAFF. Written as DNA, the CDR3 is TGCAGCGTTGGAGGCCGCACTGAAGCTTTCTTT.

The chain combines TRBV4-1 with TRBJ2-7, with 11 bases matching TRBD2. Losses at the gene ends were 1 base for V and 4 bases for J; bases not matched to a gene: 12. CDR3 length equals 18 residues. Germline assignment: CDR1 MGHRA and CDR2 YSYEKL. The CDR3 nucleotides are TGCGCCAGCAGCCAAGGGTTTAGGCTAGCGGGGGGCGGATACGAGCAGTACTTC. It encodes CASSQGFRLAGGGYEQYF.

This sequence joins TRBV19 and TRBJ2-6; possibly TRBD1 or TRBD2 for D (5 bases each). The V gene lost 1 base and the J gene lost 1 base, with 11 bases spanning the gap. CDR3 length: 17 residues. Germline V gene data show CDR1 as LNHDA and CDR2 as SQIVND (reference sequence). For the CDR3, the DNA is TGTGCCAGTAGTATAGCCGGGGACCCGTCTGGGGCCAACGTCCTGACTTTC. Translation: CASSIAGDPSGANVLTF.

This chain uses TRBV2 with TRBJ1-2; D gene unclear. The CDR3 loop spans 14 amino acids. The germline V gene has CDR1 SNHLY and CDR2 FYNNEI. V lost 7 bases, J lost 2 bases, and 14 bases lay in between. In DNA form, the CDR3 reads TGTGCCAGCAAAGGGCCCTCCTTCAACTATGGCTACACCTTC. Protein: CASKGPSFNYGYTF.

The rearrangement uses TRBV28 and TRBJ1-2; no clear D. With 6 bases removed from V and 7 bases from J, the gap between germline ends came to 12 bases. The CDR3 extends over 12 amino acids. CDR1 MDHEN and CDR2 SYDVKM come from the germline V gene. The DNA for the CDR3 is TGTGCCAGCAGCCCCCCTAAGGGTGGCTACACCTTC. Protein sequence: CASSPPKGGYTF.

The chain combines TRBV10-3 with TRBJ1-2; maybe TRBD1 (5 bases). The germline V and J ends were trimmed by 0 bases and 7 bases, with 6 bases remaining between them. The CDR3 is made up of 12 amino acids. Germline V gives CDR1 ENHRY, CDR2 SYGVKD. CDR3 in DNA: TGTGCCATCAGTGAGTCGGGGGGTGGCTACACCTTC. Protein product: CAISESGGGYTF.

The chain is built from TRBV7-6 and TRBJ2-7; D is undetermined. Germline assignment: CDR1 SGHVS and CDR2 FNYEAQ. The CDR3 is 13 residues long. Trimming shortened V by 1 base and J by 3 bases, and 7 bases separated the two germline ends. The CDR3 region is CASSLGPNYEQYF. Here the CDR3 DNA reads TGTGCCAGCAGCTTAGGACCGAACTACGAGCAGTACTTC.

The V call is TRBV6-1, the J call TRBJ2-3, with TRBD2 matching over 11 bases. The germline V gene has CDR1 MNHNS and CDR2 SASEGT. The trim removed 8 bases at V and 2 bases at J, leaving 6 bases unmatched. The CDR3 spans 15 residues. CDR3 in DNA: TGTGCCAGCGAGAATAGCGGGAGGGCCACAGATACGCAGTATTTT. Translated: CASENSGRATDTQYF.

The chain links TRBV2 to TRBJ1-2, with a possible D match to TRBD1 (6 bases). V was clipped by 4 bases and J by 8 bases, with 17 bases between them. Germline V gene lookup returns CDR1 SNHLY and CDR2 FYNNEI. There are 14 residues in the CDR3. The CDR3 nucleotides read TGTGCCAGCAGTGTTTACAGGGATCGTAACGGCTACACCTTC. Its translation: CASSVYRDRNGYTF.

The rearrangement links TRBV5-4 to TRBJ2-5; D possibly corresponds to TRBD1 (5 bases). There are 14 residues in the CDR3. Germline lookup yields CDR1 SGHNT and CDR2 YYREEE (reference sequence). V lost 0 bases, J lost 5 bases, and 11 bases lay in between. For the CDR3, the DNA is TGTGCCAGCAGCTTGGATAGAAAGGGGGAGACCCAGTACTTC. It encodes CASSLDRKGETQYF.

CDR3 sequence (DNA): TGTGCCAGTAGTTGGGACAGGAACACAGATACGCAGTATTTT. Amino acids: CASSWDRNTDTQYF. The chain recombines TRBV19 with TRBJ2-3, with 8 bases identical to TRBD1. J was trimmed by 2 bases and V by 5 bases; bases with no gene match: 3. The length of the CDR3 is 14 residues. The germline V gene has CDR1 LNHDA and CDR2 SQIVND (reference sequence).

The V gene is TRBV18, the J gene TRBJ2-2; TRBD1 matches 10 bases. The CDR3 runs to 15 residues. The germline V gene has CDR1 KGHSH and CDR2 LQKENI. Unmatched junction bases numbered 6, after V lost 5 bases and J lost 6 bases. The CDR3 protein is CASSSTGTGAGELFF. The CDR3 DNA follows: TGTGCCAGCTCATCTACCGGGACAGGGGCCGGGGAGCTGTTTTTT.

CDR3 in amino acids: CASSVDRFGRNTEAFF. The DNA for the CDR3 is TGTGCCAGCAGTGTGGACAGGTTCGGACGGAACACTGAAGCTTTCTTT. The J gene is TRBJ1-1, the V gene TRBV6-1, with 7 bases aligning to TRBD1. The germline CDR1 and CDR2 sequences are MNHNS and SASEGT. V lost 4 bases and J lost 1; bases outside the gene matches: 9. The length of the CDR3 is 16 residues.